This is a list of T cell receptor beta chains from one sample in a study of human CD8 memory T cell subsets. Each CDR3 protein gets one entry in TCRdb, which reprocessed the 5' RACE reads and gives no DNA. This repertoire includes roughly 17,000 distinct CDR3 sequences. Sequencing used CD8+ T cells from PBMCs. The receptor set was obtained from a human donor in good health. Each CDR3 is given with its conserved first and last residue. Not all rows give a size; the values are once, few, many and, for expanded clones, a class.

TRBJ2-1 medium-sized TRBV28 CASSGLAGVSYNEQFF
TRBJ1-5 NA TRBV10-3 CAISESTQGGQPQHF
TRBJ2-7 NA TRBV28 CASSQGLAGMDPYEQYF
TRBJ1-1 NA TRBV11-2 CASSLYPSAPGRKNAEAFF
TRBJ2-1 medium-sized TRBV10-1 CASSESGAFGEQFF
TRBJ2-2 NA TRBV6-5 CASSQESGLAGGVGELFF
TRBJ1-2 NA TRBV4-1 CASSQDRTGNYGYTF
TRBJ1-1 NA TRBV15 CATSNMGGQGNTEAFF
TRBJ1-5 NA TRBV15 CATSGGAGYNQPQHF
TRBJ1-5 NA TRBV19 CASSMRGPGQPQHF
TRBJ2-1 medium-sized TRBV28 CASSSITSTSYNEQFF
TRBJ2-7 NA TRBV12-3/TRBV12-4 CASRSLTGEYEQYF
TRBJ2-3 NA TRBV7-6 CASSLGQGIADTQYF
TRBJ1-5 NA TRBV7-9 CASSDNGGSNQPQHF
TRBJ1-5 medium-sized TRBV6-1 CASSEVRGTFGKPQHF
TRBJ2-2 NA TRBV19 CASSIWSSGANTGELFF
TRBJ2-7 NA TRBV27 CASSLSQGSYEQYF
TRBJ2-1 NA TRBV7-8 CASSLGGDRGTYNEQFF
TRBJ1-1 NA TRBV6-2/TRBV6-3 CASSYGTGRTEAFF
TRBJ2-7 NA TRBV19 CATRGVYEQYF
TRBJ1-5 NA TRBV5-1 CASSPGERGQPQHF
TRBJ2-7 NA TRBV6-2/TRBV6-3 CASSYGARTGGHEQYF
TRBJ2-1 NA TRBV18 CASSPEARTPYNEQFF
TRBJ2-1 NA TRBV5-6 CASSFQGSGPVSSYNEQFF
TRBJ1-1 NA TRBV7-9 CASSLTANTEAFF
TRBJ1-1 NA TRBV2 CASSPDSNTEAFF
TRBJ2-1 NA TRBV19 CASSHSASEGRGEQFF
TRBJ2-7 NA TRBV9 CASSVDGNSYEQYF
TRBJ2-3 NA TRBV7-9 CASSPILAGTDTQYF
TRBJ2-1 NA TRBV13 CASSLGLSVAYNEQFF
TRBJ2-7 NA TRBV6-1 CASSENTGVGEQYF
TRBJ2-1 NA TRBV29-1 CSVPEGLAGGASYNEQFF
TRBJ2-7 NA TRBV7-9 CASSSISYEQYF
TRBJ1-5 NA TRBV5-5 CASRPGVGNQPQHF
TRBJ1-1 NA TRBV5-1 CASSRTGGLVETEAFF
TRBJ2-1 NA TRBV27 CASTRTVPSNEQFF
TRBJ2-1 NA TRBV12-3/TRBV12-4 CASSRGQNEQFF
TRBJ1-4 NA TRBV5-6 CASSSSGEAREKLFF
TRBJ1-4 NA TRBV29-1 CSSRGTPDGKLFF
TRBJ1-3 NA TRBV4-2 CASSQDRTSGNTIYF